Listed below are T cell receptor beta chains from one sample, sequenced in a study of blood T cell repertoires in COVID-19. Profiling relied on immunoSEQ multiplex PCR, and the TCRdb table lists in-frame clones only, not all of them. The sample has around 250,000 clones; approximately 82% are singletons. The sample was peripheral blood. The receptors shown here come from a woman under 30 with acute or convalescent COVID-19. The CDR3 runs from the conserved cysteine through the conserved F or W. D genes are given only for firm matches. A row's size may be missing; if present it is once, few, many or a size class.

v_call	d_call	j_call	clone_size	cdr3_nt	cdr3_aa
TRBV18	NA	TRBJ2-3	NA	TGTGCCAGCTCCCCCTCACAAACCGTGGGGCTCACAGATACGCAGTATTTT	CASSPSQTVGLTDTQYF
TRBV5-4	NA	TRBJ2-2	few	TGTGCCAGCAGCCTGGCTGAGGGACACTTGAGCGGGGAGCTGTTTTTT	CASSLAEGHLSGELFF
TRBV3-1/TRBV3-2	NA	TRBJ2-1	few	TGTGCCAGCAGCCTCAAGGGGGGACTAATGAATGAGCAGTTCTTC	CASSLKGGLMNEQFF
TRBV7-2	NA	TRBJ1-1	NA	TGTGCCAGCAGCTTATGGTTATTCCGGGACACTGAAGCTTTCTTT	CASSLWLFRDTEAFF
TRBV9	NA	TRBJ1-1	NA	TGTGCCAGCAGCCTGAGCGGGGATATCAACACTGAAGCTTTCTTT	CASSLSGDINTEAFF
TRBV15	TRBD1	TRBJ2-7	NA	TGTGCCACCAGCAGAGGGCGACAGGGTTCCCACGAGCAGTACTTC	CATSRGRQGSHEQYF
TRBV6-2/TRBV6-3	NA	TRBJ1-2	once	TGTGCCAGCAGCCGCGGCGCCTATGGCTACACCTTC	CASSRGAYGYTF
TRBV5-1	NA	TRBJ2-3	NA	TGCGCCAGCAGCTTCGGCGGCACCGTTAGCACAGATACGCAGTATTTT	CASSFGGTVSTDTQYF
TRBV28	TRBD2	TRBJ2-7	NA	TGTGCCAGCAGTTTATCCGGGACTAGCGGGACCTACGAGCAGTACTTC	CASSLSGTSGTYEQYF
TRBV10-2	TRBD2	TRBJ2-1	NA	TGCGCCAGCAGTGACCTTCCTCTAGCGGACCACTACAATGAGCAGTTCTTC	CASSDLPLADHYNEQFF
TRBV6-4	TRBD1	TRBJ2-3	NA	TGTGCCAGCAGTGATCCGGGACAGGGGACAGATACGCAGTATTTT	CASSDPGQGTDTQYF
TRBV10-3	TRBD1	TRBJ2-1	NA	TGTGCCGTCGGGACAGCTTACAATGAGCAGTTCTTC	CAVGTAYNEQFF
TRBV4-3	NA	TRBJ1-1	NA	TGCGCCAGCAGTCTATGGGAGGGGAACACTGAAGCTTTCTTT	CASSLWEGNTEAFF
TRBV19	NA	TRBJ1-2	NA	TGTGCCAGTAGTATTGGGAATGACAGGCGCTATGGCTACACCTTC	CASSIGNDRRYGYTF
TRBV9	NA	TRBJ2-2	NA	TGTGCCAGCAGCGCAATTCCCAGGGTCCCCGGGGAGCTGTTTTTT	CASSAIPRVPGELFF
TRBV11-3	TRBD2	TRBJ2-1	once	TGTGCCAGCAGCTTAGGGCTAGCGGGAGACGATGAGCAGTTCTTC	CASSLGLAGDDEQFF
TRBV27	TRBD2	TRBJ2-1	NA	TGTGCCAGCAGTTCGGGGGGAGCGGGAGACTACAATGAGCAGTTCTTC	CASSSGGAGDYNEQFF
TRBV27	TRBD1	TRBJ1-2	NA	TGTGCCAGCAGTATCAACCAGGGGGCAGTCTATGGCTACACCTTC	CASSINQGAVYGYTF
TRBV19	TRBD1	TRBJ1-4	NA	TGTGCCAGCAGTCGGCCACAGGGGAATGAAAAACTGTTTTTT	CASSRPQGNEKLFF
TRBV18	NA	TRBJ1-5	NA	TGTGCCAGCTCACCAGATTCGGGGAGAGATCAGCCCCAGCATTTT	CASSPDSGRDQPQHF
TRBV6-5	NA	TRBJ1-4	few	TGTGCCAGCAGGGACTCCGGGCGATCTAATGAAAAACTGTTTTTT	CASRDSGRSNEKLFF
TRBV6-1	NA	TRBJ2-6	NA	TGTGCCAGCAGTGAAGCGGATGGCGGTGGGGCCAACGTCCTGACTTTC	CASSEADGGGANVLTF
TRBV18	NA	TRBJ2-1	NA	TGTGCCAGCTCACGGAGCGGAATCAACAATGAGCAGTTCTTC	CASSRSGINNEQFF
TRBV5-4	TRBD1	TRBJ1-1	NA	TGTGCCAGCAGCTCGGGGACAGGGGGGTTTGAGGACACTGAAGCTTTCTTT	CASSSGTGGFEDTEAFF
TRBV14	TRBD1	TRBJ2-7	NA	TGTGCCAGCAGCCCCTCCGGGACAGCACTTTACGAGCAGTACTTC	CASSPSGTALYEQYF
TRBV4-3	TRBD2	TRBJ2-3	NA	TGCGCCAGCAGCCTAGGGACTAGCAGACGCACAGATACGCAGTATTTT	CASSLGTSRRTDTQYF
TRBV25-1	TRBD2	TRBJ2-2	NA	TGTGCCAGCAGTGAAGGGGTAGCGGGAGGGCCCACCGGGGAGCTGTTTTTT	CASSEGVAGGPTGELFF
TRBV5-1	NA	TRBJ2-2	NA	TGCGCCAGCAGCTCAGACTCTTCCCGGGAGCTGTTTTTT	CASSSDSSRELFF
TRBV7-9	NA	TRBJ2-7	NA	TGTGCCAGCAGGCCTGGCAGTAGCACGTTCGCCGAGCAGTACTTC	CASRPGSSTFAEQYF
TRBV9	TRBD2	TRBJ2-1	NA	TGTGCCAGCAGCGTAGCGGCTAGCGGAAACAATGAGCAGTTCTTC	CASSVAASGNNEQFF
TRBV11-2	NA	TRBJ2-1	NA	TGTGCCAGCAGCCGTTCGGAGGGTTCCTACAATGAGCAGTTCTTC	CASSRSEGSYNEQFF
TRBV3-1/TRBV3-2	NA	TRBJ2-7	NA	TGTGCCAGCAGCCGGAATCCACTGGGGGGAAGCTCCTACGAGCAGTACTTC	CASSRNPLGGSSYEQYF